The 9 T cell receptor beta chains in this list originate from one sample, sequenced in a study of memory CD4+ T cells and cytomegalovirus serostatus. Libraries were prepared by immunoSEQ multiplex PCR; TCRdb keeps only in-frame clonotypes and omits some of them. The sample has some 53,000 clones; 75% to 85% are singletons. The sort gate was single viable CD3+CD4+CD8-CD45RO+ cells for memory CD4+ T cells. Sample: memory CD4+ T cells from blood. These receptors were obtained from an adult in good health and CMV-seronegative.

V is TRBV6-5 and J is TRBJ1-4; D is ambiguous. CDR3 length: 15 amino acids. Germline CDR1 is MNHEY and CDR2 is SVGAGI. The V gene lost 6 bases and the J gene lost 7 bases, with 18 bases spanning the gap. CDR3 DNA sequence: TGTGCCAGCAGGGATCAAGACGGGTTTGGTGAAAAACTGTTTTTT. Translated: CASRDQDGFGEKLFF.

J is TRBJ2-1 and V is TRBV7-3; D is uncertain. With 1 base removed from V and 9 bases from J, the gap between germline ends came to 7 bases. CDR3 length: 12 amino acids. The germline V gene has CDR1 SGHTA and CDR2 FQGTGA. In DNA, the CDR3 is TGTGCCAGCAGCTTAAGTAAGGGTGAGCAGTTCTTC. Protein sequence: CASSLSKGEQFF.

The V gene is TRBV5-6, the J gene TRBJ2-3; D is perhaps TRBD2 (6 bases). CDR1 SGHDT and CDR2 YYEEEE come from the germline V gene. The CDR3 runs 16 residues. The V end lost 3 bases, the J end lost 9 bases, and 23 bases lay between the germline ends. The CDR3 coding sequence is TGTGCCAGCAGCTCGGGGGTCGCTCCCCCCACGGGGACGCAGTATTTT. It encodes CASSSGVAPPTGTQYF.

The chain uses TRBV5-6 and TRBJ1-4; unclear D gene. Germline lookup yields CDR1 SGHDT and CDR2 YYEEEE. V shed 0 bases and J shed 0 bases, with 15 bases lying between them. This CDR3 contains 18 residues. CDR3 in DNA: TGTGCCAGCAGCTTGGGGGCAGGCCTCTTTGCAACTAATGAAAAACTGTTTTTT. Its protein is CASSLGAGLFATNEKLFF. The full variable domain, completed using reference TRBV5-6 and TRBJ1-4, is DAGVTQSPTHLIKTRGQQVTLRCSPKSGHDTVSWYQQALGQGPQFIFQYYEEEERQRGNFPDRFSGHQFPNYSSELNVNALLLGDSALYLCASSLGAGLFATNEKLFFGSGTQLSVL.

This clone has more than one count but fewer than ten. This sequence joins TRBV5-4 and TRBJ1-3; 8 positions match TRBD1. The CDR3 extends over 15 amino acids. Germline V lookup: CDR1 SGHNT, CDR2 YYREEE (reference sequence). V was pared by 2 bases and J by 2 bases, with 3 bases of the junction left unmatched. As DNA, the CDR3 is TGTGCCAGCAGCTTACAGGGGGGAACTGGAAACACCATATATTTT. Amino acids: CASSLQGGTGNTIYF.

This sequence joins TRBV4-1 and TRBJ1-1; 10 positions agree with TRBD1. The CDR3 has 17 amino acids. Germline V gene lookup returns CDR1 MGHRA and CDR2 YSYEKL. J lost 2 bases, V lost 4 bases, and 10 bases had no gene match. DNA of the CDR3: TGCGCCAGCAGCCCGCCAAGACAGGGGGCTTTAAACACTGAAGCTTTCTTT. This encodes CASSPPRQGALNTEAFF.

CDR3 protein: CASASGTVDPYEQYF. The CDR3 bases are TGCGCCAGCGCCTCCGGGACGGTAGACCCCTACGAGCAGTACTTC. The chain links TRBV10-1 to TRBJ2-7; D may be TRBD1 or TRBD2 (5 bases each). The V and J ends lost 8 bases and 2 bases respectively, with 19 bases between them. This CDR3 has 15 amino acids. CDR1 WNHNN and CDR2 SYGVQD come from the germline V gene (reference sequence).

The rearrangement uses TRBV7-9 and TRBJ1-6, with D unresolved. Germline-derived CDR1 and CDR2 are SEHNR and FQNEAQ (reference sequence). The CDR3 loop spans 12 amino acids. V shed 2 bases and J shed 14 bases, with 10 bases lying between them. CDR3 in amino acids: CASSLSGSSLHF. As DNA, the CDR3 is TGTGCCAGCAGCTTAAGTGGATCATCCCTCCACTTT. Looking up the rest from reference TRBV7-9 and TRBJ1-6 gives the full variable domain: DTGVSQNPRHKITKRGQNVTFRCDPISEHNRLYWYRQTLGQGPEFLTYFQNEAQLEKSRLLSDRFSAERPKGSFSTLEIQRTEQGDSAMYLCASSLSGSSLHFGNGTRLTVT.

The chain is built from TRBV5-8 and TRBJ1-1, with D uncertain. CDR1 is SGHTS, CDR2 YDEGEE, per germline. Deletions cut 2 bases from V and 1 base from J, with 9 bases between. The CDR3 spans 14 residues. CDR3 sequence (DNA): TGTGCCAGCAGCTTACGAACTGAGAACACTGAAGCTTTCTTT. Protein product: CASSLRTENTEAFF.